The 11 T cell receptor beta chains given below trace back to one sample, sequenced in a study of blood T cell repertoires in COVID-19. The data were produced by immunoSEQ multiplex PCR, yet TCRdb's version contains in-frame clones alone and is incomplete. The repertoire holds roughly 250,000 clones, 80% to 85% seen once, with 12% in the top ten. Input material: peripheral blood. All receptors come from a woman aged 60 to 75 with active or convalescent COVID-19.

CDR3 coding DNA: TGTGCCAGCAGCCGAGTAGCGGGGGGAGGCACTGAAGCTTTCTTT. Translation: CASSRVAGGGTEAFF. The rearrangement joins TRBV5-5 to TRBJ1-1; a weak D match, TRBD1 (5 bases). This CDR3 is built from 15 residues. Trimming shortened V by 4 bases and J by 4 bases, and 17 bases separated the two germline ends. The germline gives CDR1 SGHKS, CDR2 YYEKEE (reference sequence).

The rearrangement links TRBV2 to TRBJ1-5; a weak D match, TRBD1 (5 bases). The CDR3 has 15 amino acids. The germline V and J ends were trimmed by 6 bases and 0 bases, with 12 bases remaining between them. CDR1 and CDR2 (germline): SNHLY, FYNNEI. CDR3 sequence reads: CASRAGQNSNQPQHF. The CDR3 DNA sequence: TGTGCCAGCAGAGCCGGACAAAATAGCAATCAGCCCCAGCATTTT.

V and J are TRBV12-5 and TRBJ1-5; D may be TRBD1 (5 bases). The V gene lost 5 bases and the J gene lost 4 bases, with 12 bases spanning the gap. CDR1 is LGHNT, CDR2 FRNRAP, per germline. The CDR3 has 14 amino acids. The CDR3 bases are TGTGCTAGTGGTAGGGGCGGCGGAAATCAGCCCCAGCATTTT. Translated: CASGRGGGNQPQHF.

The rearrangement links TRBV5-1 to TRBJ1-6, with TRBD1 matching 8 bases. Trimming cost V 3 bases and J 7 bases; bases outside gene matches: 9. Germline V gene lookup returns CDR1 SGHRS and CDR2 YFSETQ. The CDR3 spans 16 residues. The CDR3 spells CASSYQTDRENSPLHF. DNA of the CDR3: TGCGCCAGCAGCTATCAGACGGACAGGGAAAATTCACCCCTCCACTTT.

The chain joins TRBV7-9 to TRBJ1-1; TRBD1 might be the D (6 bases). The CDR3 covers 14 residues. Trimming stripped 1 base from V and 1 base from J, with 7 bases between. Looked up from germline, CDR1 is SEHNR and CDR2 is FQNEAQ (reference sequence). The DNA of the CDR3 is TGTGCCAGCAGCTTAGTGGGACAGAACACTGAAGCTTTCTTT. It encodes CASSLVGQNTEAFF.

The chain uses TRBV6-1 and TRBJ1-3; the match to TRBD1 covers 7 bases. Germline V gives CDR1 MNHNS, CDR2 SASEGT. The V gene end was trimmed by 2 bases and the J gene end by 3 bases; junction bases not matched to a gene: 7. There are 16 residues in the CDR3. The CDR3 is CASSERGTADGNTIYF. DNA for the CDR3: TGTGCCAGCAGTGAACGTGGGACAGCGGATGGAAACACCATATATTTT.

J is TRBJ2-3 and V is TRBV2; 9 nucleotides align to TRBD1. Per the germline V gene, CDR1 is SNHLY and CDR2 is FYNNEI. The CDR3 is 15 residues long. The trim removed 5 bases at V and 3 bases at J, leaving 6 bases unmatched. CDR3 region: CASSPRQGGTDTQYF. In DNA, the CDR3 is TGTGCCAGCAGTCCCCGACAGGGGGGGACAGATACGCAGTATTTT.

This rearrangement joins TRBV6-2 or TRBV6-3 to TRBJ1-3; D may be TRBD1 (6 bases). The CDR3 covers 14 residues. Trimming took off 6 bases at V and 0 bases at J, with 9 bases between the two ends. CDR1 is MNHEY and CDR2 is SVGEGT in the germline V gene. The DNA for the CDR3 is TGTGCCAGCAGCAAAGGGGGCTCTGGAAACACCATATATTTT. It translates to CASSKGGSGNTIYF.

The chain carries TRBV21-1 and TRBJ2-7; the table's D call TRBD2 went unverified against the DNA. TRBV21-1 is a pseudogene. This CDR3 comprises 14 residues. CDR3 sequence (DNA): TGTGCCAGCAGCTACGGGGGGGCTGCCTACGAGCAGTACTTC. Protein product: CASSYGGAAYEQYF.

This rearrangement joins TRBV30 to TRBJ2-5; the D gene is possibly TRBD1 (5 bases). This CDR3 is built from 13 residues. CDR1 is GTSNPN and CDR2 is SVGIG in the germline V gene (reference sequence). The V end was cut by 0 bases, the J end by 5 bases, with 10 bases between. The CDR3 sequence: CAWSVGVWETQYF. Written as DNA, the CDR3 is TGTGCCTGGAGTGTAGGGGTCTGGGAGACCCAGTACTTC.

The chain recombines TRBV6-6 with TRBJ1-1; D perhaps matches TRBD1 (6 bases). The V gene's germline CDR1 is MNHNY and CDR2 SVGAGI (reference sequence). V was shortened by 0 bases and J by 2 bases, with 10 bases between the two germline ends. The CDR3 is 15 residues long. Here the CDR3 reads CASSYSDSFNTEAFF. CDR3 nucleotides: TGTGCCAGCAGTTACTCGGACAGTTTCAACACTGAAGCTTTCTTT.